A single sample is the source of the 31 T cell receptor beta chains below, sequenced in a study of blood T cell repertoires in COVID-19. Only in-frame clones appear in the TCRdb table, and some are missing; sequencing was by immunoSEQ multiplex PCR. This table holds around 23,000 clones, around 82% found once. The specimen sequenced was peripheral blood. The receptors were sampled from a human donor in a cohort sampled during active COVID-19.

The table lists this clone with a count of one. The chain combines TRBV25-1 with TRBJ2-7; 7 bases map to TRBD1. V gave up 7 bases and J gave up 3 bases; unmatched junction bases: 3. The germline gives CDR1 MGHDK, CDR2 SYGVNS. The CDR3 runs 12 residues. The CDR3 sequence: CASTRTGYEQYF. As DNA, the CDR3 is TGTGCCAGCACCCGGACAGGCTACGAGCAGTACTTC.

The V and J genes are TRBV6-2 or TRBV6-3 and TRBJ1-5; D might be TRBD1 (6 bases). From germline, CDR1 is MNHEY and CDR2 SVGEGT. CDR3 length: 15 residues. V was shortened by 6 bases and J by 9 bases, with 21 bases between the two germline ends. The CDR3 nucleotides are TGTGCCAGCAGCCCCCGGGACACGGGCCCACGGCCCCAGCATTTT. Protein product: CASSPRDTGPRPQHF.

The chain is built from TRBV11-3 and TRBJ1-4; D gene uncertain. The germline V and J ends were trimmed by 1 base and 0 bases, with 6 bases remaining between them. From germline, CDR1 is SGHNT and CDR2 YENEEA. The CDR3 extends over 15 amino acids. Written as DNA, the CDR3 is TGTGCCAGCAGCTTAGGAGGAGCAACTAATGAAAAACTGTTTTTT. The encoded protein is CASSLGGATNEKLFF.

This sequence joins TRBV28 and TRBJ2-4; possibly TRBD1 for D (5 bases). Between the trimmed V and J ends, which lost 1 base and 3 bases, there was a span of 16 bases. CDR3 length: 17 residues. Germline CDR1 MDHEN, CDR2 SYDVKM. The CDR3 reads CASSLSGAGQLKNIQYF. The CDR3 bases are TGTGCCAGCAGTTTATCGGGCGCTGGACAACTCAAAAACATTCAGTACTTC.

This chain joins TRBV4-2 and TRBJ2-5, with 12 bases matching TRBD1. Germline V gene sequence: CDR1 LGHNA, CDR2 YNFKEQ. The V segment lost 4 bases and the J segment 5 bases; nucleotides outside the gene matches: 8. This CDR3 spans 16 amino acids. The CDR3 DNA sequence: TGTGCCAGCAGCCTCTCTTGGGACAGGGGGCGTGAGACCCAGTACTTC. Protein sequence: CASSLSWDRGRETQYF.

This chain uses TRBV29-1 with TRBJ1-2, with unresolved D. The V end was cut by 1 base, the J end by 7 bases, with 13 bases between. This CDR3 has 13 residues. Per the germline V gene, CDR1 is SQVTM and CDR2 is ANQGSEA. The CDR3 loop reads CSVEGPRLPGYTF. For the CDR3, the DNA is TGCAGCGTTGAAGGACCCAGGCTTCCTGGCTACACCTTC.

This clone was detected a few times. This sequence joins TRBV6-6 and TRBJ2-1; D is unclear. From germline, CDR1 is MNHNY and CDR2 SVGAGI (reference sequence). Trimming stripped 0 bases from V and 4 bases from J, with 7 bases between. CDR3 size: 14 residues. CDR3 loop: CASSYSRVYNEQFF. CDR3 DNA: TGTGCCAGCAGTTACTCGAGAGTATACAATGAGCAGTTCTTC.

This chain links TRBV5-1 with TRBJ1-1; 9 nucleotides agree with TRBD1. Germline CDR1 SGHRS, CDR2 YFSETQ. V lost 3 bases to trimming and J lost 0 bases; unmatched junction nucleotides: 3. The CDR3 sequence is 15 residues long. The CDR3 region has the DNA TGCGCCAGCAGCTCCGGGACAGGGATGAACACTGAAGCTTTCTTT. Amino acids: CASSSGTGMNTEAFF.

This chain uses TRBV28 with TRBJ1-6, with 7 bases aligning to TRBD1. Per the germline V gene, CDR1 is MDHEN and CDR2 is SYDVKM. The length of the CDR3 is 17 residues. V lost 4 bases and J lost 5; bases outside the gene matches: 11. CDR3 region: CASSSLRGRLDNSPLHF. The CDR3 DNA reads TGTGCCAGCAGTTCGTTAAGGGGGCGACTCGATAATTCACCCCTCCACTTT.

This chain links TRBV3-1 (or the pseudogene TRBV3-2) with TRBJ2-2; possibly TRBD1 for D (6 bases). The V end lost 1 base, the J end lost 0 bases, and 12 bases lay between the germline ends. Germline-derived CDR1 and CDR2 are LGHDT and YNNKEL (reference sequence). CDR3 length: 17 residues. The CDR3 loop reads CASSQVAKGANTGELFF. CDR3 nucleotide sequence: TGTGCCAGCAGCCAAGTGGCGAAGGGGGCGAACACCGGGGAGCTGTTTTTT.

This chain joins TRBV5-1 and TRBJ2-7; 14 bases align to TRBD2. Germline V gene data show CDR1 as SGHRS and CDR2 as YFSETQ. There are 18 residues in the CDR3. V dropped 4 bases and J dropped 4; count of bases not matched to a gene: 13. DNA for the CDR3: TGCGCCAGCAGCCCGGAACCGGGACTAGCGGGGGCAAAGTACGAGCAGTACTTC. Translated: CASSPEPGLAGAKYEQYF.

CDR3 residues: CASSTKGGGWMSEQYF. The CDR3 DNA follows: TGTGCCAGCAGTACTAAAGGGGGCGGCTGGATGAGCGAGCAGTACTTC. The V call is TRBV21-1, the J call TRBJ2-7; the D call TRBD1 from the table was never checked on the DNA. TRBV21-1 is annotated as a pseudogene. This CDR3 comprises 16 residues.

CDR3 DNA sequence: TGCGCCAGCAGCGATGGGGGGGGGACACCCAAAAACATTCAGTACTTC. Encoded protein: CASSDGGGTPKNIQYF. The chain carries TRBV5-1 and TRBJ2-4; D might be TRBD2 (7 bases). The CDR3 length is 16 residues. Germline CDR1 and CDR2: SGHRS and YFSETQ. V gave up 4 bases and J gave up 2 bases, with 16 bases separating them.

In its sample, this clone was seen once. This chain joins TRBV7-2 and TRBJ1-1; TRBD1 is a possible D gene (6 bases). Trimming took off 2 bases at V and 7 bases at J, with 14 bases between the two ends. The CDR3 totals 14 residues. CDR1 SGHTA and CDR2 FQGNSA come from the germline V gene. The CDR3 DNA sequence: TGTGCCAGCAGCTTAACCGGGACAAATCGTGAAGCTTTCTTT. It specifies CASSLTGTNREAFF.

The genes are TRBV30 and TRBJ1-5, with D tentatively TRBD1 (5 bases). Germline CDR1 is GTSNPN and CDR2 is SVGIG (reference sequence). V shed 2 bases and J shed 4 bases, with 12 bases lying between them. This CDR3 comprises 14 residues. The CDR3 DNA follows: TGTGCCTGGAGTCGGGGGGGGGAGAATCAGCCCCAGCATTTT. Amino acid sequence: CAWSRGGENQPQHF.

This CDR3 is CASSLYVALNLDGYTF. CDR3 nucleotide sequence: TGCGCCAGCAGCTTGTACGTGGCCCTGAACCTTGATGGCTACACCTTC. The chain links TRBV5-1 to TRBJ1-2; D uncertain. V gave up 1 base and J gave up 6 bases, with 19 bases separating them. This CDR3 comprises 16 residues. Per the germline V gene, CDR1 is SGHRS and CDR2 is YFSETQ.

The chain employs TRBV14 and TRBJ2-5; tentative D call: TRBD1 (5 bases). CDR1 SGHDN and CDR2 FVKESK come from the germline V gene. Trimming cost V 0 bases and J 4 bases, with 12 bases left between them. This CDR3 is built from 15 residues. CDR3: CASSQDRQGRETQYF. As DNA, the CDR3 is TGTGCCAGCAGCCAAGATCGGCAGGGAAGAGAGACCCAGTACTTC.

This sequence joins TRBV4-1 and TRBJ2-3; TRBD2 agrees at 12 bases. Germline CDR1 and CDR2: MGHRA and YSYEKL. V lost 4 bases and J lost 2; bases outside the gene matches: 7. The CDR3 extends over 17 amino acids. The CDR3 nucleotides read TGCGCCAGCAGCCTTTCCGGACTAGCGGGGAACACAGATACGCAGTATTTT. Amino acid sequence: CASSLSGLAGNTDTQYF.

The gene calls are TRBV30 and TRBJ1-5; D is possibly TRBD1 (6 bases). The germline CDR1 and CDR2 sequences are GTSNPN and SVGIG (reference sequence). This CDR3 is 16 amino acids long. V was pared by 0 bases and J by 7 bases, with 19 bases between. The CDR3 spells CAWSVGGQGLFQPQHF. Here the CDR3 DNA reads TGTGCCTGGAGTGTAGGGGGTCAGGGCTTATTCCAGCCCCAGCATTTT.

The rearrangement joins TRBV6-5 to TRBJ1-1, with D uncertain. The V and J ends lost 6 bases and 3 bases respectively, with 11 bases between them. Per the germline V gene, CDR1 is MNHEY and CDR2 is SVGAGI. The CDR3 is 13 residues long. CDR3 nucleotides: TGTGCCAGCAGGCCCTCCGCGGACACTGAAGCTTTCTTT. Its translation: CASRPSADTEAFF.

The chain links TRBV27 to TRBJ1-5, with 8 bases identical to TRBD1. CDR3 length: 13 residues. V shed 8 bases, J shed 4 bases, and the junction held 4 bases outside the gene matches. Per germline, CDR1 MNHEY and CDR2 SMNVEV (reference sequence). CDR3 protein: CASARDRNQPQHF. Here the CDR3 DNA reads TGTGCCAGCGCCCGGGACAGGAATCAGCCCCAGCATTTT.

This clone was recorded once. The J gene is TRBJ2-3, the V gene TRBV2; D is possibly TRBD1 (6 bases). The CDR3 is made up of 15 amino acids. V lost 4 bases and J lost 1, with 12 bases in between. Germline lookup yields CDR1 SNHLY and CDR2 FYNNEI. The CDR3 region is CASSAGTLRTDTQYF. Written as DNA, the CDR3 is TGTGCCAGCAGTGCCGGGACACTCCGCACAGATACGCAGTATTTT.

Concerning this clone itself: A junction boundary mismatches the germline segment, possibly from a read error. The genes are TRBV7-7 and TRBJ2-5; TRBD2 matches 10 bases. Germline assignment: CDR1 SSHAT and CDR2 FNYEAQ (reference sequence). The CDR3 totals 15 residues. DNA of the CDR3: TGTGCTAGCAGCTTTAGCGGGGGGCGCCAAGAGACCCAGTACTTC. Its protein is CASSFSGGRQETQYF. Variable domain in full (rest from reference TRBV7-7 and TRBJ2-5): GAGVSQSPRYKVTKRGQDVTLRCDPISSHATLYWYQQALGQGPEFLTYFNYEAQPDKSGLPSDRFSAERPEGSISTLTIQRTEQRDSAMYRCASSFSGGRQETQYFGPGTRLLVL.

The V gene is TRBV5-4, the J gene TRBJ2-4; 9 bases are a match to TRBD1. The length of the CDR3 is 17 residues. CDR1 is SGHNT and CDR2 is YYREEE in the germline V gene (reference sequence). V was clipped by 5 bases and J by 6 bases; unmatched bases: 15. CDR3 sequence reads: CASSAGTGREVGNIQYF. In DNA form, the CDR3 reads TGTGCCAGCAGTGCCGGGACAGGGAGGGAAGTTGGAAACATTCAGTACTTC.

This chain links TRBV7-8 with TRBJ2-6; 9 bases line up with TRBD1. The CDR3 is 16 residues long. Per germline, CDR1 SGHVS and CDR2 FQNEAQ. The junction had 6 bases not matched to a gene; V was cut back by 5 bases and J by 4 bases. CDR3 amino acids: CASSRGTGIGANVLTF. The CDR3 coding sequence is TGTGCCAGCAGCCGAGGGACAGGGATCGGGGCCAACGTCCTGACTTTC.

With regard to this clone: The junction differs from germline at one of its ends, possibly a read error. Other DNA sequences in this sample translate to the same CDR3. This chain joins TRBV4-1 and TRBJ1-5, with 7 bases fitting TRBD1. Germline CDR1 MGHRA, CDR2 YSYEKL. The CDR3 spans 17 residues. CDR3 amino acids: CASSQRTGGYSNQPQHF. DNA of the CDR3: TGCGCCAGCAGCCAACGGACAGGCGGTTATAGCAATCAGCCTCAGCATTTT.

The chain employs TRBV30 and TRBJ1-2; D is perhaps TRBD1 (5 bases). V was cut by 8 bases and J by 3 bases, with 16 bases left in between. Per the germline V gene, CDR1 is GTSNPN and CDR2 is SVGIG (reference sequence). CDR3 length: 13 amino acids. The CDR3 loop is CAETRGLDYGYTF. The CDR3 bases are TGTGCCGAGACCCGGGGGTTGGACTATGGCTACACCTTC.

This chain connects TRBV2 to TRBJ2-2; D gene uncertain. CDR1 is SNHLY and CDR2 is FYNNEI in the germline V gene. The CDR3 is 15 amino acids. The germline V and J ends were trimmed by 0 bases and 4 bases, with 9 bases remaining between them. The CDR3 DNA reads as TGTGCCAGCAGTGAAGCTTGGGCGAGCACCGGGGAGCTGTTTTTT. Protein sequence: CASSEAWASTGELFF.

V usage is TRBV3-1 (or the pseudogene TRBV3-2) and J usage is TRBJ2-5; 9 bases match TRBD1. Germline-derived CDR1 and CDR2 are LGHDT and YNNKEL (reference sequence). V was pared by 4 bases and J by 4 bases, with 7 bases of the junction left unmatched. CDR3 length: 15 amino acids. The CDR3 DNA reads TGTGCCAGCAGCCCGGGGACAGGGCGGCGAGAGACCCAGTACTTC. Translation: CASSPGTGRRETQYF.

The CDR3 region has the DNA TGTGCCAGCACTACTACCATGAACACTGAAGCTTTCTTT. It encodes CASTTTMNTEAFF. The chain uses TRBV28 and TRBJ1-1, with D unresolved. Germline CDR1 and CDR2: MDHEN and SYDVKM. Trimming cost V 7 bases and J 0 bases, with 9 bases left between them. The CDR3 consists of 13 residues.

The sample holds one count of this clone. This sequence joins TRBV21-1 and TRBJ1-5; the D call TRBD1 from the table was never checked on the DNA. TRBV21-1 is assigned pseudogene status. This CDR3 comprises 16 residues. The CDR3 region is CASIPPYSTGCQPQHF. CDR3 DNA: TGTGCCAGCATCCCACCTTACTCGACAGGGTGCCAGCCCCAGCATTTT.